The 21 T cell receptor beta chains below come from one sample, sequenced in a study of blood T cells in healthy people across ages. Sample-barcoded 5' priming and a J-beta primer mix drove a second PCR of roughly 6 to 12 cycles. A single record per CDR3 protein comes from TCRdb applying MiXCR to the 5' RACE reads. The sample holds about 1.1 million distinct CDR3 sequences, 35% to 40% seen once. The material sequenced was blood. All receptors come from a man between 18 and 35 years old in good health.

This chain connects TRBV4-3 to TRBJ1-5, with D maybe TRBD1 (5 bases). V gave up 1 base and J gave up 7 bases, with 11 bases separating them. Germline CDR1 is LGHNA and CDR2 is YSLEER. The CDR3 sequence is 14 residues long. Written as DNA, the CDR3 is TGCGCCAGCAGCCAAGGGGGAAGGGACCAGCCCCAGCATTTT. Encoded protein: CASSQGGRDQPQHF.

This rearrangement joins TRBV6-4 to TRBJ2-1; tentative D call: TRBD1 (5 bases). The J call is uncertain, as TRBJ2-7 better fits the DNA end. Per the germline V gene, CDR1 is MRHNA and CDR2 is SNTAGT. This CDR3 contains 15 residues. CDR3 amino acids: CASSASDSSYNEQYF. In DNA, the CDR3 is TGTGCCAGCAGTGCCTCAGACAGCTCCTACAATGAGCAGTACTTC.

In DNA form, the CDR3 reads TGTGCCAGCAGCCAAGCCCGGGGAAAAAATGAGCAGTACTTC. As protein: CASSQARGKNEQYF. The chain employs TRBV3-1 and TRBJ2-5, with a tentative D call TRBD2 (5 bases). The CDR3 sequence is 14 residues long. V was cut by 1 base and J by 11 bases, with 17 bases left in between. Germline V gives CDR1 LGHDT, CDR2 YNNKEL (reference sequence).

This clonotype was counted between two and nine times. The rearrangement joins TRBV5-1 to TRBJ2-7, with D perhaps assigned TRBD1 or TRBD2 (5 bases each). Germline V lookup: CDR1 SGHRS, CDR2 YFSETQ. CDR3 length: 15 amino acids. V lost 0 bases and J lost 6, with 16 bases in between. The CDR3 loop is CASSLVGTGMGEQYF. The CDR3 DNA follows: TGCGCCAGCAGCTTGGTAGGGACGGGCATGGGCGAGCAGTACTTC.

The chain recombines TRBV9 with TRBJ2-2, with no clear D. This CDR3 region has 15 residues. Germline CDR1 SGDLS, CDR2 YYNGEE. V lost 3 bases, J lost 6 bases, and 15 bases lay in between. The CDR3 bases are TGTGCCAGCAGCGGGACGGAGTGGGTGTCCGGGGAGCTGTTTTTT. This codes for CASSGTEWVSGELFF.

V is TRBV4-2 and J is TRBJ1-6; no clear D. This CDR3 spans 14 amino acids. CDR1 and CDR2 from the germline V gene are LGHNA and YNFKEQ. Trimming took off 2 bases at V and 6 bases at J, with 8 bases between the two ends. The CDR3 DNA reads TGTGCCAGCAGCCAATCCGGCCTTAATTCACCCCTCCACTTT. This gives the protein CASSQSGLNSPLHF.

The CDR3: CASSINRGRMSGEAFF. CDR3 nucleotide sequence: TGTGCCAGCAGCATAAACAGGGGGCGCATGTCTGGTGAAGCTTTCTTT. This chain connects TRBV7-9 to TRBJ1-1; 9 bases line up with TRBD1. This CDR3 is built from 16 residues. Losses at the gene ends were 5 bases for V and 7 bases for J; bases not matched to a gene: 14. The germline gives CDR1 SEHNR, CDR2 FQNEAQ (reference sequence). Complete variable domain (other parts from reference TRBV7-9 and TRBJ1-1): DTGVSQNPRHKITKRGQNVTFRCDPISEHNRLYWYRQTLGQGPEFLTYFQNEAQLEKSRLLSDRFSAERPKGSFSTLEIQRTEQGDSAMYLCASSINRGRMSGEAFFGQGTRLTVV.

This clonotype showed up just a few times. V is TRBV27 and J is TRBJ1-1; D gene ambiguous. CDR1 is MNHEY, CDR2 SMNVEV, per germline (reference sequence). Trimming pared 5 bases from V and 5 bases from J, leaving 18 bases between. There are 15 residues in the CDR3. The CDR3 nucleotides are TGTGCCAGCAGTAAGCTTGGGCCGGTAGGGACTGAAGCTTTCTTT. Its translation is CASSKLGPVGTEAFF.

V gene TRBV5-1 combines with J gene TRBJ2-7, with a tentative D call TRBD1 (5 bases). The CDR3 is 13 amino acids. Germline V lookup: CDR1 SGHRS, CDR2 YFSETQ. The germline V and J ends were trimmed by 3 bases and 5 bases, with 12 bases remaining between them. DNA of the CDR3: TGCGCCAGCAGCTACACAGGCCTAAACGAGCAGTACTTC. Encoded protein: CASSYTGLNEQYF. Full variable domain (remainder filled in from reference TRBV5-1 and TRBJ2-7): KAGVTQTPRYLIKTRGQQVTLSCSPISGHRSVSWYQQTPGQGLQFLFEYFSETQRNKGNFPGRFSGRQFSNSRSEMNVSTLELGDSALYLCASSYTGLNEQYFGPGTRLTVT.

This clonotype was observed a few times. The rearrangement uses TRBV27 and TRBJ1-1; unclear D gene. The V gene lost 4 bases and the J gene lost 1 base, with 7 bases spanning the gap. This CDR3 region has 13 residues. Germline V gives CDR1 MNHEY, CDR2 SMNVEV (reference sequence). CDR3 in amino acids: CASSYYRNTEAFF. The DNA for the CDR3 is TGTGCCAGCAGTTATTACAGGAACACTGAAGCTTTCTTT.

This clonotype was seen just once. V gene TRBV14 combines with J gene TRBJ2-1; D might be TRBD1 or TRBD2, each matching 5 bases. Trimming removed 2 bases at V and 4 bases at J, with 18 bases between. The CDR3 sequence is 17 residues long. Germline values: CDR1 SGHDN, CDR2 FVKESK. The CDR3: CASSQTLGVPFYNEQFF. As DNA, the CDR3 is TGTGCCAGCAGCCAAACACTGGGGGTTCCCTTTTACAATGAGCAGTTCTTC.

The chain couples TRBV25-1 to TRBJ1-2, with TRBD1 identical over 7 bases. With V trimmed by 4 bases and J by 7 bases, 6 bases remained unmatched. CDR3 length: 13 residues. The germline V gene has CDR1 MGHDK and CDR2 SYGVNS. The CDR3 loop is CASSATGAGGYTF. CDR3 bases: TGTGCCAGCAGTGCCACAGGGGCGGGTGGCTACACCTTC.

This clonotype occurred a few times. CDR3 nucleotides: TGCAGTGCGAGGAGGCTAGCGGGGGGGTCAGATACGCAGTATTTT. Its translation: CSARRLAGGSDTQYF. This chain links TRBV20-1 with TRBJ2-3, with 12 bases lining up with TRBD2. Unmatched junction bases numbered 8, after V lost 6 bases and J lost 4 bases. CDR1 DFQATT and CDR2 SNEGSKA come from the germline V gene (reference sequence). CDR3 size: 15 residues.

This clonotype was counted a few times. The chain has TRBV10-3 and TRBJ1-4; the D gene is possibly TRBD1 (5 bases). Trimming pared 3 bases from V and 5 bases from J, leaving 16 bases between. The CDR3 covers 16 residues. From germline, CDR1 is ENHRY and CDR2 SYGVKD. CDR3 DNA sequence: TGTGCCATCAGTGAATCCTCGGGGGAAAGGAATGAAAAACTGTTTTTT. This translates into CAISESSGERNEKLFF.

This chain uses TRBV6-2 or TRBV6-3 with TRBJ1-5, with 7 bases aligning to TRBD1. CDR3 length equals 15 residues. Germline V gene lookup returns CDR1 MNHEY and CDR2 SVGEGT. The J segment lost 3 bases and the V segment lost 6 bases, leaving 8 bases of the junction unmatched. In DNA form, the CDR3 reads TGTGCCAGCAGACGTGACAGGGAGGTCAATCAGCCCCAGCATTTT. Its translation is CASRRDREVNQPQHF.

The rearrangement joins TRBV5-1 to TRBJ1-4; D perhaps matches TRBD1 (5 bases). V was cut by 0 bases and J by 7 bases, with 16 bases left in between. Looked up from germline, CDR1 is SGHRS and CDR2 is YFSETQ. The CDR3 is 16 amino acids. The CDR3 is CASSLGLEGHGEKLFF. The CDR3, as DNA: TGCGCCAGCAGCTTGGGTTTGGAGGGGCATGGTGAAAAACTGTTTTTT.

The J gene is TRBJ2-3, the V gene TRBV9; D might be TRBD2 (6 bases). The V end lost 6 bases, the J end lost 4 bases, and 15 bases lay between the germline ends. The CDR3 is 14 amino acids. Looked up from germline, CDR1 is SGDLS and CDR2 is YYNGEE. CDR3 in amino acids: CASMEGSRADTQYF. CDR3 coding DNA: TGTGCCAGCATGGAGGGGAGTCGCGCAGATACGCAGTATTTT.

The chain uses TRBV5-1 and TRBJ2-3; 10 bases are a match to TRBD2. Germline values: CDR1 SGHRS, CDR2 YFSETQ. V shed 4 bases, J shed 2 bases, and the junction held 7 bases outside the gene matches. This CDR3 has 16 residues. In DNA, the CDR3 is TGCGCCAGCAGCCTAGGACTAGCGGCGAACACAGATACGCAGTATTTT. Translation gives CASSLGLAANTDTQYF.

The V gene is TRBV7-2, the J gene TRBJ1-3, with a weak D call TRBD1 (5 bases). Per germline, CDR1 SGHTA and CDR2 FQGNSA. The CDR3 has 14 amino acids. With 4 bases removed from V and 2 bases from J, the gap between germline ends came to 9 bases. The CDR3 DNA follows: TGTGCCAGCAGCTCGGGGGTGACTGGAAACACCATATATTTT. Its translation: CASSSGVTGNTIYF.

The V gene is TRBV12-3 or TRBV12-4, the J gene TRBJ1-1; D gene uncertain. CDR3 length: 14 residues. V was shortened by 5 bases and J by 3 bases, with 13 bases between the two germline ends. The CDR3 spells CASSPRQVHTEAFF. The CDR3 nucleotides read TGTGCCAGCAGTCCCAGGCAGGTTCACACTGAAGCTTTCTTT.

The genes are TRBV4-3 and TRBJ2-3; 8 nucleotides match TRBD1. Trimming at V came to 3 bases and at J to 1 base, leaving 3 bases not matched to a gene. The CDR3 is made up of 15 amino acids. CDR1 and CDR2 from the germline V gene are LGHNA and YSLEER. CDR3 coding DNA: TGCGCCAGCAGCCACGGACAGGGCGGCACAGATACGCAGTATTTT. Its protein is CASSHGQGGTDTQYF.